This TCR beta chain was retrieved from a study of blood T cell repertoires in COVID-19. Across the whole study: The study drew acute and convalescent COVID-19 samples from the United States, Italy and Spain. In each case, the material was cDNA or gDNA derived from T cells, B-cell-depleted T cells, or PBMCs.

Data came from immunoSEQ multiplex PCR; TCRdb stores just in-frame clones and leaves some out. This sample has approximately 120,000 clones, with about 82% found just once. From germline, CDR1 is SGHRS and CDR2 YFSETQ. This CDR3 is 15 amino acids long. V was pared by 3 bases and J by 5 bases, with 9 bases of the junction left unmatched. The receptor comes from a human donor in a cohort sampled during active COVID-19. Sequences were obtained from peripheral blood. V is TRBV5-1 and J is TRBJ2-3; 7 bases are shared with TRBD2. CDR3 residues: CASSSPGLKRDTQYF. DNA for the CDR3: TGCGCCAGCAGCTCGCCGGGACTAAAACGAGATACGCAGTATTTT.